The subject of this entry is one T cell receptor beta chain. The CDR3 totals 14 residues. Trimming took 4 bases from V and 3 from J, leaving 13 bases between them. CDR1 SGDLS and CDR2 YYNGEE come from the germline V gene. Amplified TCR beta CDR3 regions came from RNA transcripts. Initially, a first-round RT-PCR of the TCR CDR3 employed the HTBI primer set. TCRdb analysed the multiplex PCR reads with MiXCR anew, one entry per CDR3 protein. The table includes hundreds of thousands of distinct CDR3 sequences, 20% to 25% detected once. The record originates from a study of T cells in Graves' hyperthyroidism and ophthalmopathy. It was less than 13 ml of fresh peripheral blood that supplied the PBMCs.

This clonotype was sampled from a woman in her 70s with Graves' ophthalmopathy. The sample consisted of blood. This chain joins TRBV9 and TRBJ2-5; D tentatively reads TRBD1 or TRBD2 (5 bases each). The CDR3 nucleotides read TGTGCCAGCAGCCCGTGGGACCAAAAAGAGACCCAGTACTTC. Protein: CASSPWDQKETQYF. Full variable domain (missing parts from reference TRBV9 and TRBJ2-5): DSGVTQTPKHLITATGQRVTLRCSPRSGDLSVYWYQQSLDQGLQFLIQYYNGEERAKGNILERFSAQQFPDLHSELNLSSLELGDSALYFCASSPWDQKETQYFGPGTRLLVL.